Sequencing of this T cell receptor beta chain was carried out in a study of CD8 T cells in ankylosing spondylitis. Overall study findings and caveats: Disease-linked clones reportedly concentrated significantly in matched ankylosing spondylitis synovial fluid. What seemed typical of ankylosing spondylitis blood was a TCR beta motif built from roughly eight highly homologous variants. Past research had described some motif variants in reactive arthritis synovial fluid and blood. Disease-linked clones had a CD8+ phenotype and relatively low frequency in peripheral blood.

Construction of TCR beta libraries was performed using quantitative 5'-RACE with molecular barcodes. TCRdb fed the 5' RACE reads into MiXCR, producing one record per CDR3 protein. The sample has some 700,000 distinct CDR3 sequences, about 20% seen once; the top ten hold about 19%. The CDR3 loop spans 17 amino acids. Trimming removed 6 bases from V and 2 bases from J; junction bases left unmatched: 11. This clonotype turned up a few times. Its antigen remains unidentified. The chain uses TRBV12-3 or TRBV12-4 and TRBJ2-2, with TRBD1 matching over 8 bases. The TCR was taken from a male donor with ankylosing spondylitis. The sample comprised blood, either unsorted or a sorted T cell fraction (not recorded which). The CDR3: CASSEDRDRRNTGELFF. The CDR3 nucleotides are TGTGCCAGCAGCGAAGACCGGGACAGGAGAAACACCGGGGAGCTGTTTTTT.